These 17 T cell receptor beta chains originate from one sample sequenced in a study of blood T cell repertoires in COVID-19. Only in-frame clones appear in the TCRdb table, and some are missing; sequencing was by immunoSEQ multiplex PCR. The sample has over 70,000 clones; approximately 84% are singletons. Sequenced input: peripheral blood. These receptors all stem from a human donor in a cohort sampled during active COVID-19.

The chain combines TRBV6-5 with TRBJ2-3; 9 bases fit TRBD2. CDR3 size: 15 residues. Germline trimming cut 8 bases from V and 2 bases from J; bases unmatched to any gene: 8. Germline lookup yields CDR1 MNHEY and CDR2 SVGAGI. CDR3 coding DNA: TGTGCCAGCCGTCCGACTAGCGGAGCCACAGATACGCAGTATTTT. Its protein product is CASRPTSGATDTQYF.

V gene TRBV6-1 combines with J gene TRBJ2-7; maybe TRBD2 (6 bases). Trimming removed 1 base from V and 6 bases from J, with 10 bases in between. Germline CDR1 and CDR2: MNHNS and SASEGT. The CDR3 consists of 13 residues. The CDR3 nucleotides read TGTGCCAGCAGTGAAGGCCCGGGGGTCGAGCAGTACTTC. Its translation is CASSEGPGVEQYF.

The rearrangement uses TRBV7-2 and TRBJ2-5; D uncertain. The CDR3 covers 14 residues. V lost 2 bases to trimming and J lost 4 bases, with 11 bases between them. Looked up from germline, CDR1 is SGHTA and CDR2 is FQGNSA. This CDR3 is CASSLQLQRETQYF. Written as DNA, the CDR3 is TGTGCCAGCAGCTTACAGTTACAGAGAGAGACCCAGTACTTC.

The chain has TRBV24-1 and TRBJ2-5; D is possibly TRBD1 (6 bases). The V end was cut by 4 bases, the J end by 5 bases, with 13 bases between. CDR1 KGHDR and CDR2 SFDVKD come from the germline V gene. The CDR3 sequence is 14 residues long. The CDR3 sequence is CATSDRGQTETQYF. The CDR3 bases are TGTGCCACCAGTGACCGAGGACAGACCGAGACCCAGTACTTC.

The V and J genes are TRBV7-3 and TRBJ1-4, with D maybe TRBD1 (5 bases). The CDR3 length is 15 residues. V lost 10 bases and J 4 bases, leaving 19 bases between the germline ends. Germline CDR1 and CDR2: SGHTA and FQGTGA. CDR3 region: CATFPRQRLNEKLFF. For the CDR3, the DNA is TGTGCCACCTTCCCCCGACAGAGACTTAATGAAAAACTGTTTTTT.

The chain has TRBV5-8 and TRBJ2-1, with 9 bases that match TRBD2. J gave up 5 bases and V 4 bases, and 1 base lay outside the gene matches. Germline assignment: CDR1 SGHTS and CDR2 YDEGEE. The CDR3 spans 13 residues. Here the CDR3 DNA reads TGTGCCAGCAGCGGGACTAGCCACAATGAGCAGTTCTTC. The encoded protein is CASSGTSHNEQFF.

The chain couples TRBV9 to TRBJ2-7, with TRBD1 matching 7 bases. CDR1 SGDLS and CDR2 YYNGEE come from the germline V gene. Trimming took 3 bases from V and 2 from J; bases not matched to a gene: 11. The CDR3 totals 16 residues. The CDR3 loop reads CASSDRQGSLPYEQYF. The CDR3 DNA is TGTGCCAGCAGCGACCGACAGGGATCCCTACCCTACGAGCAGTACTTC.

The chain couples TRBV6-2 or TRBV6-3 to TRBJ2-3; a weak D match, TRBD2 (6 bases). V was shortened by 0 bases and J by 2 bases, with 12 bases between the two germline ends. The CDR3 contains 16 residues. The V gene's germline CDR1 is MNHEY and CDR2 SVGEGT. The CDR3 DNA follows: TGTGCCAGCAGTTACTCTGGCGGGGCGATCACAGATACGCAGTATTTT. This encodes CASSYSGGAITDTQYF.

Only a few counts were recorded for this clone. The CDR3 sequence is CASSLDRLGQGAGETQYF. The CDR3 nucleotides are TGTGCCAGCAGCTTAGATCGTTTAGGACAGGGGGCCGGAGAGACCCAGTACTTC. V gene TRBV11-2 combines with J gene TRBJ2-5; the match to TRBD1 covers 11 bases. CDR3 length: 18 amino acids. The V gene end was trimmed by 0 bases and the J gene end by 4 bases; junction bases not matched to a gene: 10. Germline V gives CDR1 SGHAT, CDR2 FQNNGV.

The V and J genes are TRBV28 and TRBJ1-2; D not resolved. The V gene lost 3 bases and the J gene lost 4 bases, with 18 bases spanning the gap. The CDR3 has 16 residues. Germline loops: CDR1 MDHEN, CDR2 SYDVKM. CDR3 bases: TGTGCCAGCAGTTTGGAGGACCCTAACCCCATCTATGGCTACACCTTC. Its translation: CASSLEDPNPIYGYTF.

In this sample, this clone turned up a few times. The rearrangement links TRBV18 to TRBJ1-2, with 7 bases lining up with TRBD1. CDR1 is KGHSH and CDR2 is LQKENI in the germline V gene. The CDR3 sequence is 16 residues long. The V segment lost 6 bases and the J segment 8 bases; nucleotides outside the gene matches: 18. CDR3: CASSPRQGQGSRGYTF. The CDR3, as DNA: TGTGCCAGCTCCCCCCGACAGGGCCAAGGGAGCAGGGGCTACACCTTC.

V gene TRBV11-3 combines with J gene TRBJ2-2; 11 bases agree with TRBD2. V shed 5 bases, J shed 5 bases, and the junction held 4 bases outside the gene matches. The V gene's germline CDR1 is SGHNT and CDR2 YENEEA. The CDR3 consists of 15 residues. The CDR3 region has the DNA TGTGCCAGCAGCCGACTAGCGGGGAGGACCGGGGAGCTGTTTTTT. Protein: CASSRLAGRTGELFF.

The J gene is TRBJ2-3, the V gene TRBV29-1; 8 bases are shared with TRBD2. V gave up 7 bases and J gave up 8 bases; unmatched junction bases: 8. The V gene's germline CDR1 is SQVTM and CDR2 ANQGSEA. This CDR3 comprises 12 residues. The CDR3 DNA is TGCAGCGCAGCCGGGGGGGCTGGTACGCAGTATTTT. It translates to CSAAGGAGTQYF.

V gene TRBV19 combines with J gene TRBJ1-5, with D possibly matching TRBD1 (5 bases). CDR3 length: 16 amino acids. CDR1 is LNHDA and CDR2 is SQIVND in the germline V gene (reference sequence). V lost 5 bases, J lost 4 bases, and 18 bases lay in between. CDR3 protein: CASSGAPVRVNQPQHF. The CDR3 DNA follows: TGTGCCAGTAGTGGGGCCCCGGTCAGGGTGAATCAGCCCCAGCATTTT. Drawing the rest from reference TRBV19 and TRBJ1-5, the complete variable domain is DGGITQSPKYLFRKEGQNVTLSCEQNLNHDAMYWYRQDPGQGLRLIYYSQIVNDFQKGDIAEGYSVSREKKESFPLTVTSAQKNPTAFYLCASSGAPVRVNQPQHFGDGTRLSIL.

This chain uses TRBV10-1 with TRBJ2-3; D possibly corresponds to TRBD2 (5 bases). Germline values: CDR1 WNHNN, CDR2 SYGVQD (reference sequence). The V gene lost 4 bases and the J gene lost 2 bases, with 16 bases spanning the gap. This CDR3 spans 16 amino acids. The CDR3 DNA follows: TGCGCCAGCAGTGGGTCGGCTAGCCCCTCCACAGATACGCAGTATTTT. Amino acid sequence: CASSGSASPSTDTQYF.

The V and J genes are TRBV7-2 and TRBJ2-4, with 9 bases fitting TRBD2. With 3 bases clipped from V and 6 bases from J, the junction kept 9 bases outside the gene matches. The germline CDR1 and CDR2 sequences are SGHTA and FQGNSA. CDR3 length: 16 residues. CDR3 protein: CASSFRASGGSNIQYF. The CDR3 coding sequence is TGTGCCAGCAGCTTCCGTGCCAGCGGGGGGTCAAACATTCAGTACTTC.

By proportion, this clone is medium-sized. The chain has TRBV3-1 (or the pseudogene TRBV3-2) and TRBJ1-1; weak D call: TRBD1 (6 bases). The CDR3 has 14 residues. Germline-derived CDR1 and CDR2 are LGHDT and YNNKEL (reference sequence). The V end lost 5 bases, the J end lost 2 bases, and 12 bases lay between the germline ends. The chain's CDR3 is CASSKGHLNTEAFF. For the CDR3, the DNA is TGTGCCAGCAGCAAGGGACACCTCAACACTGAAGCTTTCTTT.